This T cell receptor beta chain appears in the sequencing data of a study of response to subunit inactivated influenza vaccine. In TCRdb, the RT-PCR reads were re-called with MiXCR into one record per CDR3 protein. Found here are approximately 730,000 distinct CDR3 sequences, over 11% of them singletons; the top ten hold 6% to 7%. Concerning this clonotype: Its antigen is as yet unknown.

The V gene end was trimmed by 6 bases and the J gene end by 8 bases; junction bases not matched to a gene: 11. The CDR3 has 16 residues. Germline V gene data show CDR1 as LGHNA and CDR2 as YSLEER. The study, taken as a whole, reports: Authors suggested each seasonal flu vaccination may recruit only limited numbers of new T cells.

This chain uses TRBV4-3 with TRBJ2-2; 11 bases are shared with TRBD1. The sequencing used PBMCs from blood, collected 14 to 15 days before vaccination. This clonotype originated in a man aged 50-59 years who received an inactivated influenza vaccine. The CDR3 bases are TGCGCCAGCAGGCAGCGGACAGGGGGCCTATCGGGGGAGCTGTTTTTT. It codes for CASRQRTGGLSGELFF.